Below, 27 T cell receptor beta chains from the same sample are listed, as sequenced in a study of cytomegalovirus exposure and HLA in healthy donors. It was with 60 Vbeta and 13 Jbeta primers that the PCR ran. Assay: immunoSEQ multiplex PCR; the TCRdb copy retains only in-frame clones and omits some. This table holds some 150,000 clones, approximately 78% found once. Input material: PBMCs. All receptors derive from a woman aged 45-59 years in good health and CMV-seropositive.

CDR3 in DNA: TGTGCCAGCAGCCAAGATAGGGGGACTAACACAGATACGCAGTATTTT. This sequence encodes CASSQDRGTNTDTQYF. The J gene is TRBJ2-3, the V gene TRBV14; perhaps TRBD2 as D (7 bases). V was shortened by 0 bases and J by 2 bases, with 12 bases between the two germline ends. The CDR3 is 16 residues long. The germline gives CDR1 SGHDN, CDR2 FVKESK. The full variable domain, its missing parts supplied by reference TRBV14 and TRBJ2-3, is EAGVTQFPSHSVIEKGQTVTLRCDPISGHDNLYWYRRVMGKEIKFLLHFVKESKQDESGMPNNRFLAERTGGTYSTLKVQPAELEDSGVYFCASSQDRGTNTDTQYFGPGTRLTVL.

This chain uses TRBV6-1 with TRBJ2-1, with a weak D call TRBD1 (6 bases). CDR1 MNHNS and CDR2 SASEGT come from the germline V gene. CDR3 size: 15 residues. Trimming left V 3 bases short and J 5 bases short, with 14 bases between. The CDR3 DNA reads as TGTGCCAGCAGTGATTTAGGGGGTCGGGACAATGAGCAGTTCTTC. Amino acid sequence: CASSDLGGRDNEQFF.

The gene calls are TRBV18 and TRBJ1-3, with D unclear. The CDR3 totals 12 residues. Germline CDR1 KGHSH, CDR2 LQKENI. V shed 6 bases and J shed 8 bases, with 11 bases lying between them. The CDR3 loop reads CASSPSRDTIYF. The CDR3 DNA is TGTGCCAGCTCGCCTAGCCGAGACACCATATATTTT.

V gene TRBV5-1 combines with J gene TRBJ2-7, with TRBD2 identical over 9 bases. Germline loops: CDR1 SGHRS, CDR2 YFSETQ. CDR3 length equals 15 residues. V trimming: 2 bases; J trimming: 4 bases; junction bases outside the gene matches: 7. The chain's CDR3 is CASSFRLADSYEQYF. Written as DNA, the CDR3 is TGCGCCAGCAGCTTTAGACTAGCGGATTCTTACGAGCAGTACTTC.

The chain carries TRBV11-2 and TRBJ2-7, with D possibly being TRBD1 (6 bases). CDR1 and CDR2 from the germline V gene are SGHAT and FQNNGV. V was cut by 3 bases and J by 3 bases, with 15 bases left in between. CDR3 length: 15 amino acids. CDR3 residues: CASSFESGENYEQYF. The DNA for the CDR3 is TGTGCCAGCAGCTTCGAGTCAGGGGAGAACTACGAGCAGTACTTC. Filled out from reference TRBV11-2 and TRBJ2-7, the complete variable domain reads EAGVAQSPRYKIIEKRQSVAFWCNPISGHATLYWYQQILGQGPKLLIQFQNNGVVDDSQLPKDRFSAERLKGVDSTLKIQPAKLEDSAVYLCASSFESGENYEQYFGPGTRLTVT.

This clone was observed once. The chain uses TRBV28 and TRBJ1-4; 8 bases fit TRBD1. CDR3 length: 15 amino acids. Germline-derived CDR1 and CDR2 are MDHEN and SYDVKM. Germline trimming cut 7 bases from V and 8 bases from J; bases unmatched to any gene: 12. CDR3 coding DNA: TGTGCCAGCACCGCAGGGGGCGCGGGGGGGGAAAAACTGTTTTTT. It translates to CASTAGGAGGEKLFF.

The chain recombines TRBV4-1 with TRBJ2-2, with a tentative D call TRBD2 (5 bases). The CDR3 consists of 14 residues. Germline CDR1 is MGHRA and CDR2 is YSYEKL. V was trimmed by 3 bases and J by 6 bases, leaving 11 bases between them. As DNA, the CDR3 is TGCGCCAGCAGCCACCCACTAGTTTCCGGGGAGCTGTTTTTT. As protein: CASSHPLVSGELFF.

This clone appeared once. The DNA of the CDR3 is TGCGCCAGCAGCCAAGACCCGCCGGGACAGGGTAGGAAGCAGTACTTC. This sequence encodes CASSQDPPGQGRKQYF. V usage is TRBV4-1 and J usage is TRBJ2-5; 9 bases agree with TRBD1. J was trimmed by 11 bases and V by 0 bases; bases with no gene match: 13. CDR3 length: 16 amino acids. The germline V gene encodes CDR1 MGHRA and CDR2 YSYEKL.

The CDR3 nucleotides are TGTGCCAGCAGCTTAGGGAGCGGGACAGGGCCCTACGAGCAGTACTTC. Translation gives CASSLGSGTGPYEQYF. V is TRBV7-2 and J is TRBJ2-7; 9 positions agree with TRBD1. The germline V gene has CDR1 SGHTA and CDR2 FQGNSA. Germline trimming cut 1 base from V and 2 bases from J; bases unmatched to any gene: 6. The CDR3 has 16 residues.

V usage is TRBV6-1 and J usage is TRBJ2-5; D uncertain. The J call may be faulty, since TRBJ2-7 better matches the DNA end. CDR3 length: 13 residues. The germline gives CDR1 MNHNS, CDR2 SASEGT. CDR3 coding DNA: TGTGCCAGCAGTGAAGGCCTAGCCTACGAGCAGTACTTC. Translated, it gives CASSEGLAYEQYF.

Note on this clone: Distinct nucleotide sequences in the sample also encode this CDR3. The chain joins TRBV7-2 to TRBJ1-1; D unclear. Germline V gene sequence: CDR1 SGHTA, CDR2 FQGNSA. The CDR3 contains 13 residues. The V and J ends lost 3 bases and 1 base respectively, with 6 bases between them. DNA for the CDR3: TGTGCCAGCAGCTTGAGACAGAACACTGAAGCTTTCTTT. Protein sequence: CASSLRQNTEAFF.

The chain recombines TRBV5-6 with TRBJ2-7; the match to TRBD1 covers 10 bases. The germline V gene has CDR1 SGHDT and CDR2 YYEEEE. CDR3 length equals 14 residues. The V and J ends lost 1 base and 4 bases, in that order; junction bases with no gene match: 2. Here the CDR3 reads CASSLRDRGYEQYF. DNA for the CDR3: TGTGCCAGCAGCTTGAGGGACAGGGGATACGAGCAGTACTTC. Together with reference TRBV5-6 and TRBJ2-7, the CDR3 gives the full variable domain: DAGVTQSPTHLIKTRGQQVTLRCSPKSGHDTVSWYQQALGQGPQFIFQYYEEEERQRGNFPDRFSGHQFPNYSSELNVNALLLGDSALYLCASSLRDRGYEQYFGPGTRLTVT.

The chain couples TRBV30 to TRBJ2-3; 8 bases agree with TRBD2. The ends lost 4 bases at V and 10 bases at J; junction bases unmatched: 16. Looked up from germline, CDR1 is GTSNPN and CDR2 is SVGIG (reference sequence). This CDR3 spans 15 amino acids. DNA for the CDR3: TGTGCCTGGACCAGGACTAGCCAACCTTTGGTTGCGCAGTATTTT. Translation gives CAWTRTSQPLVAQYF.

The chain joins TRBV11-1 to TRBJ1-2, with 8 bases lining up with TRBD1. Germline CDR1 reads SGHAT; CDR2 reads FQDESV (reference sequence). V lost 5 bases, J lost 7 bases, and 12 bases stayed unmatched. The CDR3 spans 15 residues. The CDR3: CASSGPGTGGFGYTF. The CDR3 region has the DNA TGTGCCAGCAGCGGCCCCGGGACAGGCGGCTTTGGCTACACCTTC.

This rearrangement joins TRBV7-2 to TRBJ2-1; 8 bases fit TRBD2. Trimming removed 2 bases from V and 0 bases from J; junction bases left unmatched: 6. Per the germline V gene, CDR1 is SGHTA and CDR2 is FQGNSA. The CDR3 totals 17 residues. The CDR3, as DNA: TGTGCCAGCAGCTTAATAGCGGGACCCTTCTCCTACAATGAGCAGTTCTTC. Its translation: CASSLIAGPFSYNEQFF. The entire variable domain, with the rest obtained from reference TRBV7-2 and TRBJ2-1, is as follows: GAGVSQSPSNKVTEKGKDVELRCDPISGHTALYWYRQSLGQGLEFLIYFQGNSAPDKSGLPSDRFSAERTGGSVSTLTIQRTQQEDSAVYLCASSLIAGPFSYNEQFFGPGTRLTVL.

In the case of this clone: A read error may account for a junction end that differs from germline. The chain joins TRBV7-7 to TRBJ1-4, with 7 bases that match TRBD1. Germline V lookup: CDR1 SSHAT, CDR2 FNYEAQ (reference sequence). The CDR3 has 15 residues. CDR3 in DNA: TGTGCTAGCAGTTACGGGACAGCTTCTAATGAAAAACTGTTTTTT. Encoded protein: CASSYGTASNEKLFF.

The chain carries TRBV5-1 and TRBJ2-1; D uncertain. Germline CDR1 SGHRS, CDR2 YFSETQ. The CDR3 covers 12 residues. V lost 1 base and J 6 bases, leaving 5 bases between the germline ends. CDR3 region: CASSLPGNEQFF. The CDR3 DNA follows: TGCGCCAGCAGCTTGCCCGGCAATGAGCAGTTCTTC.

The chain carries TRBV7-9 and TRBJ1-4, with 9 bases identical to TRBD1. Germline V gene data show CDR1 as SEHNR and CDR2 as FQNEAQ (reference sequence). The CDR3 loop spans 16 amino acids. The V gene end was trimmed by 6 bases and the J gene end by 3 bases; junction bases not matched to a gene: 8. Here the CDR3 DNA reads TGTGCCAGCAGAGGACAGGGGACGGGGGCTAATGAAAAACTGTTTTTT. Encoded protein: CASRGQGTGANEKLFF.

There are a few counts of this clone. V usage is TRBV9 and J usage is TRBJ2-3; the D gene is possibly TRBD2 (5 bases). Germline-derived CDR1 and CDR2 are SGDLS and YYNGEE. This CDR3 spans 14 amino acids. The V end lost 0 bases, the J end lost 2 bases, and 7 bases lay between the germline ends. The CDR3 region is CASSVVDSTDTQYF. The CDR3, as DNA: TGTGCCAGCAGCGTAGTGGACTCCACAGATACGCAGTATTTT. The variable domain in full, completed from reference TRBV9 and TRBJ2-3, reads DSGVTQTPKHLITATGQRVTLRCSPRSGDLSVYWYQQSLDQGLQFLIQYYNGEERAKGNILERFSAQQFPDLHSELNLSSLELGDSALYFCASSVVDSTDTQYFGPGTRLTVL.

This clone was seen only once. V and J are TRBV28 and TRBJ2-7, with 8 bases identical to TRBD2. Germline trimming cut 6 bases from V and 4 bases from J; bases unmatched to any gene: 8. The CDR3 is 14 residues long. Germline CDR1 MDHEN, CDR2 SYDVKM. The CDR3 loop reads CASRLSGRGYEQYF. CDR3 nucleotide sequence: TGTGCCAGCAGACTCAGCGGGAGAGGTTACGAGCAGTACTTC.

The CDR3 bases are TGTGCCAGCAGCTCCACAGGGGACTCTGGGGCCAACGTCCTGACTTTC. Translating it yields CASSSTGDSGANVLTF. The V call is TRBV7-3, the J call TRBJ2-6, with 7 bases fitting TRBD1. Germline CDR1 and CDR2: SGHTA and FQGTGA. With V trimmed by 4 bases and J by 0 bases, 3 bases remained unmatched. The CDR3 consists of 16 residues.

The genes are TRBV29-1 and TRBJ2-1; 9 nucleotides match TRBD2. The ends lost 4 bases at V and 0 bases at J; junction bases unmatched: 7. The germline CDR1 and CDR2 sequences are SQVTM and ANQGSEA. This CDR3 has 16 residues. In DNA form, the CDR3 reads TGCAGCGTTGGCCCTCTACTAGCGGGCTCCTACAATGAGCAGTTCTTC. Translating gives CSVGPLLAGSYNEQFF.

A remark on this clone: This sample also contains other DNA sequences that code for the same CDR3. J is TRBJ2-5 and V is TRBV5-1; D not resolved. Germline values: CDR1 SGHRS, CDR2 YFSETQ. V shed 1 base and J shed 5 bases, with 6 bases lying between them. The length of the CDR3 is 12 residues. As DNA, the CDR3 is TGCGCCAGCAGCTTGACCCGGGAGACCCAGTACTTC. This gives the protein CASSLTRETQYF.

Here the CDR3 reads CASSLMGQGMNYGYTF. In DNA form, the CDR3 reads TGTGCCAGCAGTTTAATGGGACAGGGGATGAACTATGGCTACACCTTC. The chain uses TRBV28 and TRBJ1-2; 10 nucleotides line up with TRBD1. CDR3 length equals 16 residues. The ends lost 2 bases at V and 2 bases at J; junction bases unmatched: 5. Germline V gene data show CDR1 as MDHEN and CDR2 as SYDVKM.

DNA for the CDR3: TGTGCCAGCACAACAAAGACAGGGACGGAGACTGAAGCTTTCTTT. As protein: CASTTKTGTETEAFF. The chain is built from TRBV6-1 and TRBJ1-1, with 7 bases matching TRBD1. Germline V gene sequence: CDR1 MNHNS, CDR2 SASEGT. The CDR3 has 15 residues. Trimming took 7 bases from V and 5 from J; bases not matched to a gene: 13.

The chain is built from TRBV18 and TRBJ2-1, with TRBD2 identical over 10 bases. V gave up 3 bases and J gave up 4 bases; unmatched junction bases: 9. The germline V gene has CDR1 KGHSH and CDR2 LQKENI. The CDR3 is 17 residues long. CDR3 DNA: TGTGCCAGCTCACCCCCCCTAGCGGGAGTGTTTTACAATGAGCAGTTCTTC. This sequence encodes CASSPPLAGVFYNEQFF.

The rearrangement uses TRBV6-5 and TRBJ1-2, with 7 bases identical to TRBD1. Germline V gene lookup returns CDR1 MNHEY and CDR2 SVGAGI. V trimming: 6 bases; J trimming: 5 bases; junction bases outside the gene matches: 6. This CDR3 comprises 13 residues. The CDR3 DNA reads as TGTGCCAGCAGACCGACAGGGAAGTATGGCTACACCTTC. Translating gives CASRPTGKYGYTF.